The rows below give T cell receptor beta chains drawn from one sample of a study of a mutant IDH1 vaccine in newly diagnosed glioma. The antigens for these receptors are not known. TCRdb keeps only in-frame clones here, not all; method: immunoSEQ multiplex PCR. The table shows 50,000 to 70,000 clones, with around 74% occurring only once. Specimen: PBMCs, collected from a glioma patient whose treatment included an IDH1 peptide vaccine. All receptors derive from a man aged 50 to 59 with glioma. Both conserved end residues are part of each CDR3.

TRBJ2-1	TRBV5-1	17	CASSFRRDSQPYNEQFF
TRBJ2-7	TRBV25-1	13	CASNGVEHYEQYF
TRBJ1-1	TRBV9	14	CASSPAGAWTEAFF
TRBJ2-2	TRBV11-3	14	CATQGGGTTGELFF
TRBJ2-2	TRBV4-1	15	CASSQGQRGIGELFF
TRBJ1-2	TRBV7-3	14	CASSPHLGAGGYTF
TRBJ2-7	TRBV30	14	CAWRGVHLTYEQYF
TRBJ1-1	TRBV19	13	CASSIMWNTEAFF
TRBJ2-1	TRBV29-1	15	CSVLWGGGDYNEQFF
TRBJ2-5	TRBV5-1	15	CASSLGGGGAETQYF
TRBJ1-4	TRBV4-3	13	CASSQDPSEKLFF
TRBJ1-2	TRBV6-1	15	CASSENPDRVYGYTF
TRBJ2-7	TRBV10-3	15	CAIRGQEALSDEQYF
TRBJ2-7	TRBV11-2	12	CASSPDPYEQYF